One and the same sample provided the 22 T cell receptor beta chains below, sequenced in a study of response to subunit inactivated influenza vaccine. TCRdb re-analysed the RT-PCR reads in MiXCR, keeping a single row per CDR3 protein. The sample has hundreds of thousands of distinct CDR3 sequences; around 14% are singletons. Sequencing was performed on PBMCs from blood, taken about 11 days after vaccination. These receptors were taken from a man aged 45-65 years who received an inactivated influenza vaccine.

This clonotype has only a few counts. The genes are TRBV7-6 and TRBJ2-7; D is perhaps TRBD2 (5 bases). V was clipped by 1 base and J by 2 bases, with 15 bases between them. This CDR3 is 16 amino acids long. In germline, CDR1 is SGHVS, CDR2 FNYEAQ. CDR3 sequence reads: CASSLVPGLLTYEQYF. As DNA, the CDR3 is TGTGCCAGCAGCTTAGTTCCAGGACTTTTAACCTACGAGCAGTACTTC.

The rearrangement links TRBV5-5 to TRBJ1-2, with D unclear. Trimming cost V 1 base and J 0 bases, with 16 bases left between them. Germline loops: CDR1 SGHKS, CDR2 YYEKEE (reference sequence). CDR3 length: 17 residues. CDR3 sequence reads: CASSLMALSGANYGYTF. The CDR3 bases are TGTGCCAGCAGCTTGATGGCCTTGTCCGGAGCTAACTATGGCTACACCTTC.

This clonotype appeared a few times. This chain links TRBV12-3 or TRBV12-4 with TRBJ1-5; tentative D call: TRBD1 (5 bases). The CDR3 consists of 12 residues. The V gene lost 4 bases and the J gene lost 6 bases, with 7 bases spanning the gap. CDR3: CASSYRTQPQHF. CDR3 in DNA: TGTGCCAGCAGTTACAGGACTCAGCCCCAGCATTTT.

This clonotype was seen a handful of times. J is TRBJ2-7 and V is TRBV18; 7 positions agree with TRBD1. The CDR3 has 14 residues. CDR1 KGHSH and CDR2 LQKENI come from the germline V gene. V dropped 3 bases and J dropped 3; count of bases not matched to a gene: 5. In DNA form, the CDR3 reads TGTGCCAGCTCACCTTCGACAGGGCTCTACGAGCAGTACTTC. Its protein is CASSPSTGLYEQYF.

A few counts support this clonotype. The rearrangement uses TRBV3-1 and TRBJ2-3; 8 bases fit TRBD2. V gave up 0 bases and J gave up 4 bases; unmatched junction bases: 9. This CDR3 contains 17 residues. CDR1 and CDR2 (germline): LGHDT, YNNKEL (reference sequence). CDR3 sequence reads: CASSQDGSGRSSDTQYF. The CDR3 DNA reads as TGTGCCAGCAGCCAAGATGGAAGCGGGAGAAGCTCAGATACGCAGTATTTT.

This clonotype was counted ten times or more. The CDR3 reads CASSHSGRAGELFF. The CDR3 DNA follows: TGTGCCAGCAGCCATAGCGGGAGAGCCGGGGAGCTGTTTTTT. This rearrangement joins TRBV7-9 to TRBJ2-2; 9 nucleotides line up with TRBD2. This CDR3 has 14 residues. CDR1 SEHNR and CDR2 FQNEAQ come from the germline V gene (reference sequence). Trimming cost V 5 bases and J 6 bases; bases outside gene matches: 4.

This clonotype has more than one count but fewer than ten. The chain has TRBV7-9 and TRBJ2-1; 7 positions match TRBD1. The trim removed 2 bases at V and 9 bases at J, leaving 10 bases unmatched. CDR1 is SEHNR, CDR2 FQNEAQ, per germline (reference sequence). The CDR3 loop spans 15 amino acids. This CDR3 reads CASSLSGSPGGEQFF. The DNA of the CDR3 is TGTGCCAGCAGCTTATCGGGGTCCCCAGGGGGTGAGCAGTTCTTC.

The chain employs TRBV7-2 and TRBJ2-3; TRBD1 agrees at 7 bases. Germline V gene sequence: CDR1 SGHTA, CDR2 FQGNSA. Trimming took 5 bases from V and 0 from J; bases not matched to a gene: 8. The CDR3 covers 16 residues. The CDR3 is CASSHDRALSTDTQYF. The CDR3, as DNA: TGTGCCAGCAGCCACGACAGGGCGCTTAGCACAGATACGCAGTATTTT.

The chain has TRBV29-1 and TRBJ2-5; D may match TRBD1 or TRBD2 (6 bases each). The CDR3 extends over 14 amino acids. The germline gives CDR1 SQVTM, CDR2 ANQGSEA. Trimming took off 4 bases at V and 5 bases at J, with 17 bases between the two ends. The CDR3 loop is CSVGGASRWETQYF. The CDR3 region has the DNA TGCAGCGTTGGGGGGGCTTCCCGGTGGGAGACCCAGTACTTC. Drawing the rest from reference TRBV29-1 and TRBJ2-5, the complete variable domain is SAVISQKPSRDICQRGTSLTIQCQVDSQVTMMFWYRQQPGQSLTLIATANQGSEATYESGFVIDKFPISRPNLTFSTLTVSNMSPEDSSIYLCSVGGASRWETQYFGPGTRLLVL.

V usage is TRBV5-1 and J usage is TRBJ2-4; no clear D gene. This CDR3 is built from 17 residues. The germline V and J ends were trimmed by 0 bases and 0 bases, with 13 bases remaining between them. The V gene's germline CDR1 is SGHRS and CDR2 YFSETQ. This CDR3 is CASSLDLSLLAKNIQYF. The CDR3 DNA is TGCGCCAGCAGCTTGGATTTGTCGCTTTTAGCCAAAAACATTCAGTACTTC.

This clonotype was detected a few times. The CDR3 DNA sequence: TGCAGTGCAACCGGGACTAGCGGGAGGAATGAGCAGTTCTTC. This encodes CSATGTSGRNEQFF. The rearrangement links TRBV20-1 to TRBJ2-1, with 15 nucleotides matching TRBD2. V lost 6 bases, J lost 7 bases, and 4 bases stayed unmatched. This CDR3 is 14 amino acids long. CDR1 is DFQATT, CDR2 SNEGSKA, per germline (reference sequence).

In its sample, this clonotype was seen many times. CDR3: CASSVGASGSYEQYF. The CDR3 nucleotides read TGTGCCAGCAGCGTAGGGGCTAGCGGGAGCTACGAGCAGTACTTC. V gene TRBV9 combines with J gene TRBJ2-7, with TRBD2 matching over 10 bases. The length of the CDR3 is 15 residues. Trimming cost V 0 bases and J 3 bases; bases outside gene matches: 3. Germline values: CDR1 SGDLS, CDR2 YYNGEE.

The gene calls are TRBV11-2 and TRBJ2-5; 7 bases fit TRBD2. The CDR3 totals 13 residues. Losses at the gene ends were 5 bases for V and 0 bases for J; bases not matched to a gene: 0. Germline V gene sequence: CDR1 SGHAT, CDR2 FQNNGV. CDR3 region: CASSGGDQETQYF. The CDR3 bases are TGTGCCAGCAGCGGGGGGGACCAAGAGACCCAGTACTTC. The full variable domain, with the rest looked up from reference TRBV11-2 and TRBJ2-5, is EAGVAQSPRYKIIEKRQSVAFWCNPISGHATLYWYQQILGQGPKLLIQFQNNGVVDDSQLPKDRFSAERLKGVDSTLKIQPAKLEDSAVYLCASSGGDQETQYFGPGTRLLVL.

The CDR3 coding sequence is TGTGCCAGCAGTAACGACAGGCGTTTTCCTACTAACTATGGCTACACCTTC. This sequence encodes CASSNDRRFPTNYGYTF. The V call is TRBV7-9, the J call TRBJ1-2, with D perhaps matching TRBD1 (6 bases). Germline V gene sequence: CDR1 SEHNR, CDR2 FQNEAQ (reference sequence). V was pared by 6 bases and J by 0 bases, with 20 bases between. The length of the CDR3 is 17 residues.

This clonotype was seen only a few times. The chain uses TRBV5-5 and TRBJ1-6, with no clear D. The germline V gene has CDR1 SGHKS and CDR2 YYEKEE (reference sequence). The CDR3 spans 15 residues. The ends were cut back, 0 bases at V and 0 bases at J, with 4 bases in the middle. CDR3 in DNA: TGTGCCAGCAGCTTGGAGGCCTCCTATAATTCACCCCTCCACTTT. Protein: CASSLEASYNSPLHF.

A few counts support this clonotype. The J gene is TRBJ2-3, the V gene TRBV7-6; tentative D call: TRBD1 (5 bases). V gave up 1 base and J gave up 4 bases, with 12 bases separating them. The CDR3 extends over 15 amino acids. The germline gives CDR1 SGHVS, CDR2 FNYEAQ. The CDR3 sequence: CASSLVAGSPDTQYF. The CDR3 DNA is TGTGCCAGCAGCTTAGTGGCAGGGTCCCCAGATACGCAGTATTTT. The variable domain in full, completed from reference TRBV7-6 and TRBJ2-3, reads GAGVSQSPRYKVTKRGQDVALRCDPISGHVSLYWYRQALGQGPEFLTYFNYEAQQDKSGLPNDRFSAERPEGSISTLTIQRTEQRDSAMYRCASSLVAGSPDTQYFGPGTRLTVL.

The chain joins TRBV11-2 to TRBJ2-3, with D unresolved. The CDR3 runs to 13 residues. Germline V gene data show CDR1 as SGHAT and CDR2 as FQNNGV. V dropped 4 bases and J dropped 6 bases, with 11 bases sitting between them. This CDR3 is CASSSTPGDTQYF. The CDR3 DNA reads as TGTGCCAGCAGCTCCACTCCCGGGGATACGCAGTATTTT.

The rearrangement uses TRBV21-1 and TRBJ2-1; TRBD2 is the table's D call, not checked against the DNA. TRBV21-1 corresponds to a pseudogene. The CDR3 has 16 residues. Here the CDR3 reads CASSIQGLLIYNEQFF. The CDR3 DNA reads TGTGCCAGCAGCATCCAGGGATTACTGATCTACAATGAGCAGTTCTTC.

As concerns this clonotype: A much more abundant neighbour one base away suggests this may be a read error. V is TRBV4-3 and J is TRBJ1-5; tentatively, D is TRBD1 (5 bases). This CDR3 region has 16 residues. Trimming took 0 bases from V and 4 from J, leaving 13 bases between them. Germline V gives CDR1 LGHNA, CDR2 YSLEER. The CDR3 coding sequence is TGCGCCAGCAGCCAAGATCGGACATTCGGGAATCAGCCCCAGCATTTT. Encoded protein: CASSQDRTFGNQPQHF.

The chain links TRBV6-8 to TRBJ1-1; 9 nucleotides agree with TRBD1. Per the germline V gene, CDR1 is MNHGY and CDR2 is SAAAGT. The CDR3 totals 15 residues. V trimming: 5 bases; J trimming: 7 bases; junction bases outside the gene matches: 11. CDR3 in amino acids: CASSARDRERDEAFF. The DNA for the CDR3 is TGTGCCAGCAGTGCCCGGGACAGGGAACGAGATGAAGCTTTCTTT.

This clonotype was detected a few times. Here the CDR3 reads CASSPLTSGGGRSYNEQFF. The CDR3 DNA reads TGTGCCAGCAGTCCCTTAACTAGCGGGGGAGGGAGATCCTACAATGAGCAGTTCTTC. This chain joins TRBV28 and TRBJ2-1, with 11 bases matching TRBD2. The junction had 13 bases not matched to a gene; V was cut back by 5 bases and J by 1 base. The CDR3 extends over 19 amino acids. Germline-derived CDR1 and CDR2 are MDHEN and SYDVKM. Together with reference TRBV28 and TRBJ2-1, the CDR3 gives the full variable domain: DVKVTQSSRYLVKRTGEKVFLECVQDMDHENMFWYRQDPGLGLRLIYFSYDVKMKEKGDIPEGYSVSREKKERFSLILESASTNQTSMYLCASSPLTSGGGRSYNEQFFGPGTRLTVL.

This chain links TRBV28 with TRBJ2-1; D is uncertain. V was cut by 7 bases and J by 2 bases, with 18 bases left in between. Germline V gene sequence: CDR1 MDHEN, CDR2 SYDVKM. This CDR3 is 16 amino acids long. The chain's CDR3 is CASTESGGTTYNEQFF. The CDR3 bases are TGTGCCAGCACCGAATCCGGCGGTACAACCTACAATGAGCAGTTCTTC.